Here is one T cell receptor beta chain with its context. What it binds is unknown. This CDR3 is 14 amino acids long. V shed 5 bases and J shed 2 bases, with 13 bases lying between them. The repertoire was sequenced with immunoSEQ multiplex PCR; TCRdb's copy has only in-frame clones and lacks some. The sample records about 150,000 clones, 75% to 90% being singletons. These data are taken from a study of cytomegalovirus exposure and HLA in healthy donors. Whole-study results and caveats: Within the roughly 120 validation repertoires, first-cohort TCR clusters tended to co-occur, according to a later analysis. The investigators catalogued about 170 TCR beta chains as cytomegalovirus-associated.

The TCR was taken from a man in his late teens or twenties in good health and CMV-seropositive. Sequences were obtained from PBMCs. The rearrangement joins TRBV6-7 to TRBJ2-7; possibly TRBD1 for D (5 bases). TRBV6-7 is marked as an open reading frame, function uncertain. This CDR3 reads CASSPSDNPYEQYF. As DNA, the CDR3 is TGTGCCAGCAGTCCCTCGGACAATCCCTACGAGCAGTACTTC.